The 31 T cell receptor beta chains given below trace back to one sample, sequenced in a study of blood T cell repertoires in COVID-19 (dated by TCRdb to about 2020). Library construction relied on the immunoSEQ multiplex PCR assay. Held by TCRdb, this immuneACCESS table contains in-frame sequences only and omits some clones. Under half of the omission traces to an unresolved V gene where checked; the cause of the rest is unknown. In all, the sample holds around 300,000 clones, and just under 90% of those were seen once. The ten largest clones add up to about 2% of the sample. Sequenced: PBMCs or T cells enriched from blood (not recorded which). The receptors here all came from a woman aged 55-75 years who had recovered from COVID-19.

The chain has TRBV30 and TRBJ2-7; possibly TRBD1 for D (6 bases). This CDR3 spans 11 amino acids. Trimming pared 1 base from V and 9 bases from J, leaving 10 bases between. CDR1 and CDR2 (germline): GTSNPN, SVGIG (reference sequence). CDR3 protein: CAWSGTVGQYF. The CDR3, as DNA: TGTGCCTGGAGTGGGACAGTCGGGCAGTACTTC.

The CDR3 sequence: CATRWDSGSEYEQYF. The CDR3 nucleotides read TGTGCCACTCGGTGGGACAGCGGCAGTGAGTACGAGCAGTACTTC. The chain recombines TRBV19 with TRBJ2-7; 7 nucleotides agree with TRBD1. In germline, CDR1 is LNHDA, CDR2 SQIVND (reference sequence). This CDR3 comprises 15 residues. Trimming removed 10 bases from V and 4 bases from J; junction bases left unmatched: 16.

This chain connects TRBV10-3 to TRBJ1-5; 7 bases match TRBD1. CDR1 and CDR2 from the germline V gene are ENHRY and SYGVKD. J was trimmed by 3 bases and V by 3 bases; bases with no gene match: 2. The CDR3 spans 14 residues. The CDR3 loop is CAISEDRVNQPQHF. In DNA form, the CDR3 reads TGTGCCATCAGTGAAGACAGGGTCAATCAGCCCCAGCATTTT.

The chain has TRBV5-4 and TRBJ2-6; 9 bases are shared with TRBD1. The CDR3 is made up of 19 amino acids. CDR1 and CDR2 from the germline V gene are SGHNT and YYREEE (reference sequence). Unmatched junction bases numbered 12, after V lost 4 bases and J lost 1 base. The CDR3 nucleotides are TGTGCCAGCAGCGCTAAGACAGGGGGACCCCAATCTGGGGCCAACGTCCTGACTTTC. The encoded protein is CASSAKTGGPQSGANVLTF.

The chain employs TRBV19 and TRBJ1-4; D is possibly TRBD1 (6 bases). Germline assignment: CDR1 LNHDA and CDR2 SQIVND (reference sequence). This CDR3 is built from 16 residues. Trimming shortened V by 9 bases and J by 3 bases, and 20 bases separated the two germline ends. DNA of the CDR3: TGTGCCAGCAGCGTGAGAACAGGGCGAGCTAATGAAAAACTGTTTTTT. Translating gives CASSVRTGRANEKLFF.

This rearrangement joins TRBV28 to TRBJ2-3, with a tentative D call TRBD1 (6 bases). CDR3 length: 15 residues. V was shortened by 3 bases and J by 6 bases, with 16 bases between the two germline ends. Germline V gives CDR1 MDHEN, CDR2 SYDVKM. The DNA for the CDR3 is TGTGCCAGCAGTTTCATCAGGGGACCGTCGGATACGCAGTATTTT. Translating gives CASSFIRGPSDTQYF. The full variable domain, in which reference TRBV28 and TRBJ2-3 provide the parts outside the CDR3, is DVKVTQSSRYLVKRTGEKVFLECVQDMDHENMFWYRQDPGLGLRLIYFSYDVKMKEKGDIPEGYSVSREKKERFSLILESASTNQTSMYLCASSFIRGPSDTQYFGPGTRLTVL.

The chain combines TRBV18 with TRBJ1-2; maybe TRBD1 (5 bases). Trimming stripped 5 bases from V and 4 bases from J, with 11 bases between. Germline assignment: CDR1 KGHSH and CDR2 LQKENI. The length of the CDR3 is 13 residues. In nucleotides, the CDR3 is TGTGCCAGCTCATGGGGGACTGTCTATGGCTACACCTTC. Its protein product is CASSWGTVYGYTF.

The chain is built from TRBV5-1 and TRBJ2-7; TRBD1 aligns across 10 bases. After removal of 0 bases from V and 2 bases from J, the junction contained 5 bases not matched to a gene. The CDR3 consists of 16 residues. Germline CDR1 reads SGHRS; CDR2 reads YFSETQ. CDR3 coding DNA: TGCGCCAGCAGCTTGGCCTGGGGACAGGGGACCTACGAGCAGTACTTC. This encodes CASSLAWGQGTYEQYF. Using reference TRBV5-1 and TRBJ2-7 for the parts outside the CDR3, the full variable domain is KAGVTQTPRYLIKTRGQQVTLSCSPISGHRSVSWYQQTPGQGLQFLFEYFSETQRNKGNFPGRFSGRQFSNSRSEMNVSTLELGDSALYLCASSLAWGQGTYEQYFGPGTRLTVT.

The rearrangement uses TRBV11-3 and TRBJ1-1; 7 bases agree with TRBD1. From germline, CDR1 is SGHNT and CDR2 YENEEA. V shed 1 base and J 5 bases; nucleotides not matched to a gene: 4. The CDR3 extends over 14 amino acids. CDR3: CASSLATGDTEAFF. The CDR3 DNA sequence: TGTGCCAGCAGCTTAGCCACAGGGGATACTGAAGCTTTCTTT. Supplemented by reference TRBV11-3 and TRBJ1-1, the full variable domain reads EAGVVQSPRYKIIEKKQPVAFWCNPISGHNTLYWYLQNLGQGPELLIRYENEEAVDDSQLPKDRFSAERLKGVDSTLKIQPAELGDSAVYLCASSLATGDTEAFFGQGTRLTVV.

CDR3 DNA: TGTGCCAGCAGTGACCGACTAGCGGGGGGGGATACGCAGTATTTT. Amino acid sequence: CASSDRLAGGDTQYF. The rearrangement links TRBV2 to TRBJ2-3, with TRBD2 matching over 14 bases. This CDR3 has 15 amino acids. V lost 3 bases and J lost 6; bases outside the gene matches: 2. CDR1 is SNHLY and CDR2 is FYNNEI in the germline V gene.

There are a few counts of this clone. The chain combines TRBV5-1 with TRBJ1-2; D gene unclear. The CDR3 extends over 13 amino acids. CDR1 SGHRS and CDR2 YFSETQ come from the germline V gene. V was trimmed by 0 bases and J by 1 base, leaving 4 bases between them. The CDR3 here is CASSLADNYGYTF. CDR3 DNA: TGCGCCAGCAGCTTGGCAGATAACTATGGCTACACCTTC.

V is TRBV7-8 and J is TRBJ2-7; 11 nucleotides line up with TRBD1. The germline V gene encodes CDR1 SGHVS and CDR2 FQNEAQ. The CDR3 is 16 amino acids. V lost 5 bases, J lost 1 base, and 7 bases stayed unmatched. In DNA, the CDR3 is TGTGCCAGCAGCGCATCCGGGACAGGGGGTTCCTACGAGCAGTACTTC. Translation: CASSASGTGGSYEQYF.

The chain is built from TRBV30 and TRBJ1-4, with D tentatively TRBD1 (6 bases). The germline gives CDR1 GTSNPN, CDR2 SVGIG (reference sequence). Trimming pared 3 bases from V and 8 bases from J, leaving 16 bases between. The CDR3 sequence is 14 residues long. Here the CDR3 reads CAWRQWQGLEKLFF. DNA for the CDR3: TGTGCCTGGAGGCAGTGGCAGGGGTTGGAAAAACTGTTTTTT.

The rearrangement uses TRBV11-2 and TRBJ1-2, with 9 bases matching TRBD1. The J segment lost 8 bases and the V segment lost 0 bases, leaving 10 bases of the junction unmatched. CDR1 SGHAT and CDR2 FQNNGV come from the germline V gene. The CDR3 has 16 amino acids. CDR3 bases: TGTGCCAGCAGCTTAGACCGGGACAGGGTATTTAGAGGCTACACCTTC. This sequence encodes CASSLDRDRVFRGYTF.

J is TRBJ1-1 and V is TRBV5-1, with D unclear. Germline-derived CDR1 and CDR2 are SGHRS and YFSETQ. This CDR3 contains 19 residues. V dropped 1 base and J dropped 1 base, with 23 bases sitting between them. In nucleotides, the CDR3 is TGCGCCAGCAGCTTGAATGGTGACGGGGTGGGTCCCAAGAACACTGAAGCTTTCTTT. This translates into CASSLNGDGVGPKNTEAFF.

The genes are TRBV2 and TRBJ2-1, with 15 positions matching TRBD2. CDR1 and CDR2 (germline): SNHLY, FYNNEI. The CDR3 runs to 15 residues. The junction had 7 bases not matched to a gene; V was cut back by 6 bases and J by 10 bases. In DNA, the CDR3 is TGTGCCAGCAGGCCGGGACTAGCGGGAGGCGGGGAGCAGTTCTTC. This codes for CASRPGLAGGGEQFF. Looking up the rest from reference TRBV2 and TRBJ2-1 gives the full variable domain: EPEVTQTPSHQVTQMGQEVILRCVPISNHLYFYWYRQILGQKVEFLVSFYNNEISEKSEIFDDQFSVERPDGSNFTLKIRSTKLEDSAMYFCASRPGLAGGGEQFFGPGTRLTVL.

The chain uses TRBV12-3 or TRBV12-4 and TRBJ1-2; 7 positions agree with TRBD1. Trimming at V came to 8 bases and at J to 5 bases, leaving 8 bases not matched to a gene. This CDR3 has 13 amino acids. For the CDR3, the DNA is TGTGCCAGCCAAGGGACAGTGGGATATGGCTACACCTTC. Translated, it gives CASQGTVGYGYTF.

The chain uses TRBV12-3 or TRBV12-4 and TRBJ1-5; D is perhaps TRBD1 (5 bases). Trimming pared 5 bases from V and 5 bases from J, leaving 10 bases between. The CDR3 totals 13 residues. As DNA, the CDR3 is TGTGCCAGCAGTACCAGGGTTGATCAGCCCCAGCATTTT. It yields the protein CASSTRVDQPQHF.

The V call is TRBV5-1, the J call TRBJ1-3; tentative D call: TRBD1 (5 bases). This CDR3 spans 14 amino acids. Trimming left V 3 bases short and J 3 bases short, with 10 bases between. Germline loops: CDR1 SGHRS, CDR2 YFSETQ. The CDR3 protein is CASSSQGVGNTIYF. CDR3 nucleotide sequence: TGCGCCAGCAGCTCCCAGGGTGTTGGAAACACCATATATTTT.

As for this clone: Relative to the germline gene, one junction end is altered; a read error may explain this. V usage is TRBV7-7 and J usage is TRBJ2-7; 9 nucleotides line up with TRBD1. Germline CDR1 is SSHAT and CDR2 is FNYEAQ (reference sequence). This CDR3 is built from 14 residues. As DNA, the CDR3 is TGTGCTAGCAGCCGCGGGACAGGGTACGGCGAGCAGTACTTC. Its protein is CASSRGTGYGEQYF.

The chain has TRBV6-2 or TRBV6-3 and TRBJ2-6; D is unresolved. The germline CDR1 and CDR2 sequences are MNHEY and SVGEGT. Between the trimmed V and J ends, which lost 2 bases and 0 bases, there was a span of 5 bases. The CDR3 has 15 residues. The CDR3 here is CASSYRSSGANVLTF. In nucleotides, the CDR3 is TGTGCCAGCAGTTACCGGAGCTCTGGGGCCAACGTCCTGACTTTC.

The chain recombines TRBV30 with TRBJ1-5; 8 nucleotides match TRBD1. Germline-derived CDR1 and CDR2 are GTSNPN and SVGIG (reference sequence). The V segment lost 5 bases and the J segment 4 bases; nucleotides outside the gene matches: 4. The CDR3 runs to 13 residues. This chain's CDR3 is CAWQGALNQPQHF. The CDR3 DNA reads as TGTGCCTGGCAGGGGGCGCTTAATCAGCCCCAGCATTTT.

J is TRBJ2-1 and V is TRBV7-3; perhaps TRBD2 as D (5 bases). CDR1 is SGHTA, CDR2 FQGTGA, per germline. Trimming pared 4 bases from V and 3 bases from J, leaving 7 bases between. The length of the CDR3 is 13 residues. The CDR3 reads CASSSGIYNEQFF. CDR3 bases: TGTGCCAGCAGCTCCGGGATCTACAATGAGCAGTTCTTC.

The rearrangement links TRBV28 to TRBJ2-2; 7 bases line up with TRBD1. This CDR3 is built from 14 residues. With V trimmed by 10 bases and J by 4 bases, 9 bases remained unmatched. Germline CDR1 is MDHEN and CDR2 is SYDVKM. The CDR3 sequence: CATRQGPGTGELFF. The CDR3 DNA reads TGTGCCACCAGACAGGGTCCGGGCACCGGGGAGCTGTTTTTT.

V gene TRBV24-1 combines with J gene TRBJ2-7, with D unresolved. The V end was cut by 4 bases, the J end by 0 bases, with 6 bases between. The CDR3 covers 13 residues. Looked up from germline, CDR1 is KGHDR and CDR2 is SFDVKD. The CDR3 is CATSDPGSYEQYF. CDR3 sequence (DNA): TGTGCCACCAGTGACCCGGGCTCCTACGAGCAGTACTTC.

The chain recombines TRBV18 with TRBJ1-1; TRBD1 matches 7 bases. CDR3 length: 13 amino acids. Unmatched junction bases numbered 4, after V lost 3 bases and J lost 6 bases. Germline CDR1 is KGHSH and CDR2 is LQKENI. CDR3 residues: CASSPGQDAEAFF. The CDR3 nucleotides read TGTGCCAGCTCACCCGGACAGGACGCTGAAGCTTTCTTT. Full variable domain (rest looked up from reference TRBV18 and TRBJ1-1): NAGVMQNPRHLVRRRGQEARLRCSPMKGHSHVYWYRQLPEEGLKFMVYLQKENIIDESGMPKERFSAEFPKEGPSILRIQQVVRGDSAAYFCASSPGQDAEAFFGQGTRLTVV.

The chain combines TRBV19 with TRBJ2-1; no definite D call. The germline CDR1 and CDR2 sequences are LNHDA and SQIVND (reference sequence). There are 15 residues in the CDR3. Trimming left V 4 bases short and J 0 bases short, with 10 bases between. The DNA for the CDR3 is TGTGCCAGTAGTACCCAGATAAGCTCCTACAATGAGCAGTTCTTC. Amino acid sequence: CASSTQISSYNEQFF. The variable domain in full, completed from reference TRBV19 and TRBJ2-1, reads DGGITQSPKYLFRKEGQNVTLSCEQNLNHDAMYWYRQDPGQGLRLIYYSQIVNDFQKGDIAEGYSVSREKKESFPLTVTSAQKNPTAFYLCASSTQISSYNEQFFGPGTRLTVL.

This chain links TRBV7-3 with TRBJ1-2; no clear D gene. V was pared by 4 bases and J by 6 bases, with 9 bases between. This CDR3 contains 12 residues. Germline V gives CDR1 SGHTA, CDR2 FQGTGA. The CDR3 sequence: CASSSTGHGYTF. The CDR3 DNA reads TGTGCCAGCAGCTCGACTGGCCATGGCTACACCTTC.

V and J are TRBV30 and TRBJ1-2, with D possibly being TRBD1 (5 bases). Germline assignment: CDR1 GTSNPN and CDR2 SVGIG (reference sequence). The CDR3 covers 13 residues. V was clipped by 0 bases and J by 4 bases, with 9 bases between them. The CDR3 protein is CAWSVPQGYGYTF. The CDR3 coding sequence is TGTGCCTGGAGTGTACCCCAGGGCTATGGCTACACCTTC.

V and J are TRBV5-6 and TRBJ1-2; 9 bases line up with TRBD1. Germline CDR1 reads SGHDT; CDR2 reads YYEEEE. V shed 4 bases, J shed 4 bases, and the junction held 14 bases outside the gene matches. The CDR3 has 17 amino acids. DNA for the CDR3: TGTGCCAGCAGCCGGCCCCCCAAGATGACAGGGGGCTATGGCTACACCTTC. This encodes CASSRPPKMTGGYGYTF.

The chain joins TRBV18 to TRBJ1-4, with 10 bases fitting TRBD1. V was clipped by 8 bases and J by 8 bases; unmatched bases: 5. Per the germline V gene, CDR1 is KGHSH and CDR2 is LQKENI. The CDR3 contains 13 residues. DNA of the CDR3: TGTGCCAGCGGACAGGGGGAAGGAGAAAAACTGTTTTTT. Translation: CASGQGEGEKLFF.